Listed below are T cell receptor beta chains from one sample, sequenced in a study of T cell responses to AZD1222 COVID-19 vaccine. Using immunoSEQ multiplex PCR, the repertoire was profiled, and TCRdb retains in-frame clones only, with some absent. Found here are about 180,000 clones, around nine tenths of them singletons; the top ten hold less than 3%. Sequencing used peripheral blood, obtained on day 0 of AZD1222 vaccination. These receptors all stem from an adult in good health. Both conserved end residues are part of each CDR3. The D gene is left open where the match is weak. Some rows have no size entry. The others give once, few or many, or a class for an expanded clone.

TRBV5-3,TRBJ2-1,.,.,CARRFQTCCEQFF,TGTGCCAGAAGATTCCAAACGTGTTGTGAGCAGTTCTTC
TRBV11-3,TRBJ1-2,TRBD1,.,CASSGDRGLGYTF,TGTGCCAGCAGCGGGGACAGGGGTCTGGGCTACACCTTC
TRBV6-5,TRBJ1-1,.,.,CAVRRDTEAFF,TGTGCCGTGCGACGTGACACTGAAGCTTTCTTT
TRBV6-6,TRBJ2-2,.,.,CASSYSGPSGELFF,TGTGCCAGCAGTTACTCAGGCCCCTCCGGGGAGCTGTTTTTT
TRBV7-9,TRBJ2-1,.,.,CASSLVGDNEQFF,TGTGCCAGCAGCTTAGTCGGAGACAATGAGCAGTTCTTC
TRBV12-3/TRBV12-4,TRBJ2-5,.,once,CASSHPMDETQYF,TGTGCCAGCAGCCACCCGATGGACGAGACCCAGTACTTC
TRBV3-1/TRBV3-2,TRBJ1-6,.,.,CASSRGQGHSPLHF,TGTGCCAGCAGCCGGGGGCAGGGGCATTCACCCCTCCACTTT
TRBV30,TRBJ2-7,TRBD1,.,CAWSMGQGGYEQYF,TGTGCCTGGAGTATGGGACAGGGGGGCTACGAGCAGTACTTC
TRBV9,TRBJ2-3,.,.,CASSPRGGRSTDTQYF,TGTGCCAGCAGCCCCCGTGGAGGGAGAAGCACGGATACGCAGTATTTT
TRBV4-2,TRBJ1-4,.,.,CASSQDLTRDTSNEKLFF,TGTGCCAGCAGCCAAGATCTTACCCGGGACACCTCTAATGAAAAACTGTTTTTT
TRBV25-1,TRBJ2-2,.,.,CASSAQGHTGELFF,TGTGCCAGCAGCGCACAAGGGCACACCGGGGAGCTGTTTTTT
TRBV2,TRBJ2-7,TRBD2,.,CASSRRSTSGSAERYEQYF,TGTGCCAGCAGCCGAAGGAGTACTAGCGGGAGTGCGGAAAGGTACGAGCAGTACTTC
TRBV7-8,TRBJ2-1,.,.,CASSESGELSSYNEQFF,TGTGCCAGCAGCGAATCCGGGGAACTTAGCTCCTACAATGAGCAGTTCTTC
TRBV11-2,TRBJ2-2,TRBD2,.,CASSPRTGSGRAGGELFF,TGTGCCAGCAGCCCCCGAACCGGGAGCGGGAGGGCCGGTGGGGAGCTGTTTTTT
TRBV2,TRBJ1-5,TRBD1,.,CASNGQGLGSNQPQHF,TGTGCCAGCAACGGACAGGGCTTAGGGAGCAATCAGCCCCAGCATTTT
TRBV3-1/TRBV3-2,TRBJ1-3,.,.,CASSQGTASSGNTIYF,TGTGCCAGCAGCCAAGGGACCGCGAGCTCTGGAAACACCATATATTTT
TRBV12-3/TRBV12-4,TRBJ2-1,.,.,CASSLLLAGEQFF,TGTGCCAGCAGTTTATTACTAGCTGGTGAGCAGTTCTTC
TRBV25-1,TRBJ1-6,.,.,CASSAQGGNNSPLHF,TGTGCCAGCAGTGCTCAGGGTGGCAATAATTCACCCCTCCACTTT
TRBV7-9,TRBJ2-5,TRBD2,.,CASSLLRESEETQYF,TGTGCCAGCAGCTTACTGCGGGAGTCGGAGGAGACCCAGTACTTC
TRBV25-1,TRBJ2-3,TRBD2,.,CASSEFGSGSPRDTQYF,TGTGCCAGCAGTGAATTTGGTAGCGGGAGCCCTAGAGATACGCAGTATTTT
TRBV5-5,TRBJ2-3,TRBD2,once,CASSSSSGRSDTQYF,TGTGCCAGCAGCTCGTCTAGCGGGCGGTCAGATACGCAGTATTTT
TRBV3-1/TRBV3-2,TRBJ1-1,.,.,CASSPKMMNTEAFF,TGTGCCAGCAGCCCAAAAATGATGAACACTGAAGCTTTCTTT
TRBV7-9,TRBJ1-1,TRBD1,.,CASSGETGGHLNTEAFF,TGTGCCAGCAGCGGAGAGACAGGGGGCCATTTGAACACTGAAGCTTTCTTT
TRBV9,TRBJ2-2,.,.,CASRPHTGELFF,TGTGCCAGCAGACCGCACACCGGGGAGCTGTTTTTT
TRBV4-1,TRBJ2-1,TRBD1,.,CASSQGPRDRGRDEQFF,TGCGCCAGCAGCCAAGGACCCCGGGACAGGGGGCGCGATGAGCAGTTCTTC
TRBV19,TRBJ1-2,.,.,CASGLQGYGYTF,TGTGCCAGTGGACTCCAGGGCTATGGCTACACCTTC
TRBV6-1,TRBJ2-1,.,.,CASSEAGGELRDEQFF,TGTGCCAGCAGTGAAGCGGGCGGTGAGTTACGGGATGAGCAGTTCTTC
TRBV19,TRBJ1-4,TRBD1,.,CASSRTGADEKLFF,TGTGCCAGTAGTAGAACAGGGGCGGATGAAAAACTGTTTTTT
TRBV9,TRBJ2-7,TRBD2,.,CASSPSMGEGGVEQYF,TGTGCCAGCAGCCCGTCCATGGGGGAGGGAGGGGTCGAGCAGTACTTC
TRBV15,TRBJ1-1,.,.,CATSRDLSTLEAFF,TGTGCCACCAGCAGAGATCTGTCGACCCTTGAAGCTTTCTTT
TRBV6-7,TRBJ2-3,.,.,CASSYHTDTQYF,TGTGCCAGCAGTTACCACACAGATACGCAGTATTTT
TRBV4-2,TRBJ2-2,TRBD2,.,CASSSLGGGGELFF,TGTGCCAGCAGCTCCCTTGGGGGGGGCGGGGAGCTGTTTTTT
TRBV29-1,TRBJ2-3,.,.,CSVVRRRGAVADTQYF,TGCAGCGTTGTTCGGCGGCGGGGAGCCGTGGCAGATACGCAGTATTTT
TRBV6-5,TRBJ1-1,TRBD1,.,CASSLPGQGEAFF,TGTGCCAGCAGCCTACCAGGACAGGGTGAAGCTTTCTTT
TRBV4-1,TRBJ2-5,.,.,CASSQVDAGTLETQYF,TGCGCCAGCAGCCAAGTTGATGCCGGGACCTTGGAGACCCAGTACTTC
TRBV15,TRBJ1-5,.,.,CATSRGTYGNQPQHF,TGTGCCACCAGCAGAGGGACATATGGCAATCAGCCCCAGCATTTT
TRBV7-9,TRBJ2-7,TRBD1,.,CASSLLVKTGVDEQYF,TGTGCCAGCAGCTTATTAGTAAAGACAGGGGTCGACGAGCAGTACTTC
TRBV19,TRBJ1-2,TRBD1,.,CASSPDRANYGYTF,TGTGCCAGTAGTCCGGACAGGGCTAACTATGGCTACACCTTC
TRBV3-1/TRBV3-2,TRBJ2-5,TRBD1,.,CASSQVGQGVSETQYF,TGTGCCAGCAGCCAAGTGGGGCAGGGGGTGTCAGAGACCCAGTACTTC
TRBV27,TRBJ1-5,TRBD1,many,CASSLSGRGSNQPQHF,TGTGCCAGCAGTTTATCTGGCAGGGGGAGCAATCAGCCCCAGCATTTT
TRBV19,TRBJ2-1,.,once,CASSGDDRSRYNEQFF,TGTGCCAGTAGTGGGGACGACAGGTCCCGATACAATGAGCAGTTCTTC
TRBV27,TRBJ2-1,.,.,CASSSPGTYYNEQFF,TGTGCCAGCAGTTCCCCCGGGACCTACTACAATGAGCAGTTCTTC
TRBV12-3/TRBV12-4,TRBJ1-1,.,.,CASSPGFRTEAFF,TGTGCCAGCAGTCCAGGGTTCCGGACTGAAGCTTTCTTT
TRBV18,TRBJ2-3,.,.,CASSPRTISTDTQYF,TGTGCCAGCTCACCAAGGACGATTAGCACAGATACGCAGTATTTT
TRBV6-6,TRBJ1-1,.,.,CASSYSPGGMNTEAFF,TGTGCCAGCAGTTACTCCCCGGGGGGGATGAACACTGAAGCTTTCTTT
TRBV25-1,TRBJ1-5,TRBD1,.,CATGQGNQPQHF,TGTGCCACCGGACAGGGGAATCAGCCCCAGCATTTT
TRBV2,TRBJ1-2,TRBD1,.,CASSDRQGRSGYTF,TGTGCCAGCAGTGACCGACAGGGAAGAAGCGGCTACACCTTC
TRBV30,TRBJ2-5,.,.,CAWSPWSGPQETQYF,TGTGCCTGGAGCCCTTGGAGCGGCCCCCAAGAGACCCAGTACTTC
TRBV29-1,TRBJ2-2,TRBD1,.,CRRGQGNNTGELFF,TGCAGGAGGGGGCAGGGAAACAACACCGGGGAGCTGTTTTTT
TRBV27,TRBJ2-1,.,.,CASRRRASEQIANEQFF,TGTGCCAGCAGGAGAAGAGCTAGCGAACAAATTGCTAATGAGCAGTTCTTC
TRBV29-1,TRBJ1-1,.,.,CSVRMTDMNTEAFF,TGCAGCGTGAGAATGACAGATATGAACACTGAAGCTTTCTTT
TRBV5-6,TRBJ1-6,.,.,CASSLPVQGSPLHF,TGTGCCAGCAGCTTGCCGGTTCAGGGTTCACCCCTCCACTTT
TRBV5-4,TRBJ1-2,.,.,CASSREGRAPYGYTF,TGTGCCAGCAGCCGGGAAGGCAGAGCGCCCTATGGCTACACCTTC
TRBV5-4,TRBJ2-7,.,.,CASSLGHRAGANEQYF,TGTGCCAGCAGCTTGGGGCATCGGGCGGGCGCGAACGAGCAGTACTTC
TRBV2,TRBJ2-6,.,.,CASNGGQLYSGANVLTF,TGTGCCAGCAACGGAGGTCAGCTATACTCTGGGGCCAACGTCCTGACTTTC